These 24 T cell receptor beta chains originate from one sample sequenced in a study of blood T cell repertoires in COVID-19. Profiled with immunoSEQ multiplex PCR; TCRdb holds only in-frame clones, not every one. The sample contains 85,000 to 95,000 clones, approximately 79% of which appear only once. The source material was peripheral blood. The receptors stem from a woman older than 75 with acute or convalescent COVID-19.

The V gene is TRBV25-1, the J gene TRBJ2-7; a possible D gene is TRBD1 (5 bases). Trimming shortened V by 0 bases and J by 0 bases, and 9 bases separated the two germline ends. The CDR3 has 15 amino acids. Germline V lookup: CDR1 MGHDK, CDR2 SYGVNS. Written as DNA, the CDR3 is TGTGCCAGCAGTGAATATGCGACAGACTCCTACGAGCAGTACTTC. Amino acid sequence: CASSEYATDSYEQYF.

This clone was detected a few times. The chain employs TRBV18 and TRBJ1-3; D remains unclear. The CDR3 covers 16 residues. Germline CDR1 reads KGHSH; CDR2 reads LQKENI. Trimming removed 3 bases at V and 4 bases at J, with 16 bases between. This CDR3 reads CASSPTLDYSGNTIYF. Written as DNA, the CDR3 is TGTGCCAGCTCACCGACCCTTGACTATTCCGGAAACACCATATATTTT.

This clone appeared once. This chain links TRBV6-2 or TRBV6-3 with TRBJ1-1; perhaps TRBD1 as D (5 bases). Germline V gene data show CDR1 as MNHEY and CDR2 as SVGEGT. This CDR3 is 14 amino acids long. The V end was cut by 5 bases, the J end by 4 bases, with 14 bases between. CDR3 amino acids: CASSRQGRGTEAFF. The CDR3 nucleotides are TGTGCCAGCAGTCGGCAGGGTAGGGGCACTGAAGCTTTCTTT.

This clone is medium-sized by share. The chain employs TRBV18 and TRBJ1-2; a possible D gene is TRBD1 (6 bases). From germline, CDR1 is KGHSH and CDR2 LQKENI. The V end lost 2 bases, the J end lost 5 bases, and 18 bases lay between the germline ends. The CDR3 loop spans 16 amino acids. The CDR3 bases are TGTGCCAGCTCACCATCAAGACAGGCCCAATCATATGGCTACACCTTC. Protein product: CASSPSRQAQSYGYTF.

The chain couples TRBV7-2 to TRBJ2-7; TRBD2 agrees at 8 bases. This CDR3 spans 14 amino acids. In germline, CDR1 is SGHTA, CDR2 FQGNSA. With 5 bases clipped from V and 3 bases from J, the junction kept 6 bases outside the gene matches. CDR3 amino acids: CASSKTGTSYEQYF. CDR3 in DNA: TGTGCCAGCAGCAAAACCGGGACTAGCTACGAGCAGTACTTC.

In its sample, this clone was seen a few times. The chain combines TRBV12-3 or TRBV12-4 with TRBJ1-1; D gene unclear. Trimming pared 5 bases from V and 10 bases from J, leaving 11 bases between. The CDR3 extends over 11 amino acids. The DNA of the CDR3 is TGTGCCAGCAGTCCAGATCAAGTAGCTTTCTTT. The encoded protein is CASSPDQVAFF.

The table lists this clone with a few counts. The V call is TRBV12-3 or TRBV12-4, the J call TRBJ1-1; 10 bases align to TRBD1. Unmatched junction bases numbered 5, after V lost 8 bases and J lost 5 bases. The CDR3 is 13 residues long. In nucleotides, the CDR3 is TGTGCCAGCCTAGACAGGGGGCGAACTGAAGCTTTCTTT. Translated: CASLDRGRTEAFF.

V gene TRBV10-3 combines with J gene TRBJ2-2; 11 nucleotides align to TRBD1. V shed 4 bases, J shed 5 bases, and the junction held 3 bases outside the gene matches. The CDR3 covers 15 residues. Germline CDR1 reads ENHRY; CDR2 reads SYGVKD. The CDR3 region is CAISVGTGGTGELFF. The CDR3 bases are TGTGCCATCAGTGTCGGGACAGGGGGAACCGGGGAGCTGTTTTTT.

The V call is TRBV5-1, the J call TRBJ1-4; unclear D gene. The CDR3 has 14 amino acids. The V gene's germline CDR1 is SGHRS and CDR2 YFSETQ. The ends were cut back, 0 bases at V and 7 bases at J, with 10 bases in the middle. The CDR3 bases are TGCGCCAGCAGCTTGGAGGCGACAAGTGAAAAACTGTTTTTT. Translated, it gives CASSLEATSEKLFF.

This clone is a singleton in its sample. The CDR3 DNA follows: TGCGCCAGCAGCCAGTCTACAGGGGGGGCCCAGCATTTT. Translation: CASSQSTGGAQHF. The V call is TRBV4-3, the J call TRBJ1-5; 8 bases line up with TRBD1. This CDR3 is built from 13 residues. Unmatched junction bases numbered 6, after V lost 3 bases and J lost 11 bases. Germline V gene data show CDR1 as LGHNA and CDR2 as YSLEER.

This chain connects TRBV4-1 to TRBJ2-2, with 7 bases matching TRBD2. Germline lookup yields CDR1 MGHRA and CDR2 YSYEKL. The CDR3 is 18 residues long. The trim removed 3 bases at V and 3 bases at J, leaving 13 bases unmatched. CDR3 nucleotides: TGCGCCAGCAGCCAGGACGGAAGCGGGGCCGAGGACACCGGGGAGCTGTTTTTT. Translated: CASSQDGSGAEDTGELFF.

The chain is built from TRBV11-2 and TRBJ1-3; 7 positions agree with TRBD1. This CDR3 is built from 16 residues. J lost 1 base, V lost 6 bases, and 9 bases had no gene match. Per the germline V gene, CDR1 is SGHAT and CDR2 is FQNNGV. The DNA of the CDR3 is TGTGCCAGCAGAAAATTGACAGGGCGATCTGGAAACACCATATATTTT. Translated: CASRKLTGRSGNTIYF.

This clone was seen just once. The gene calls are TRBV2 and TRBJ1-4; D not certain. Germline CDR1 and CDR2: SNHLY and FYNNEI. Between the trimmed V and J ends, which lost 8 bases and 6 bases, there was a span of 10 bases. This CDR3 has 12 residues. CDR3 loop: CASREVYEKLFF. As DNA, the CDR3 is TGTGCCAGCCGGGAGGTCTATGAAAAACTGTTTTTT.

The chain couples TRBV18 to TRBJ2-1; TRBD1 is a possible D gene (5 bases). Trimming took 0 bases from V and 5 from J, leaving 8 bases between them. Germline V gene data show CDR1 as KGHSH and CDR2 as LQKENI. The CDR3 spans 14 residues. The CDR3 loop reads CASSPPQGNNEQFF. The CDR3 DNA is TGTGCCAGCTCACCACCCCAGGGAAACAATGAGCAGTTCTTC.

Here the CDR3 DNA reads TGTGCCAGCAGCTCTACGGGGGTAGCAGGCTACACCTTC. The encoded protein is CASSSTGVAGYTF. The V gene is TRBV6-2 or TRBV6-3, the J gene TRBJ1-2; tentative D call: TRBD1 (5 bases). This CDR3 is 13 amino acids long. Trimming cost V 6 bases and J 8 bases, with 16 bases left between them. The germline CDR1 and CDR2 sequences are MNHEY and SVGEGT.

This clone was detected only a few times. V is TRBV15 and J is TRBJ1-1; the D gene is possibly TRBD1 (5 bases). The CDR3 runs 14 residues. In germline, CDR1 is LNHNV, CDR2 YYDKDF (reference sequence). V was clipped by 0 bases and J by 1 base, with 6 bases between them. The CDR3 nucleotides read TGTGCCACCAGCAGAGATACAGGGAACACTGAAGCTTTCTTT. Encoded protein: CATSRDTGNTEAFF. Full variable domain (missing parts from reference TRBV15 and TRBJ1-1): DAMVIQNPRYQVTQFGKPVTLSCSQTLNHNVMYWYQQKSSQAPKLLFHYYDKDFNNEADTPDNFQSRRPNTSFCFLDIRSPGLGDTAMYLCATSRDTGNTEAFFGQGTRLTVV.

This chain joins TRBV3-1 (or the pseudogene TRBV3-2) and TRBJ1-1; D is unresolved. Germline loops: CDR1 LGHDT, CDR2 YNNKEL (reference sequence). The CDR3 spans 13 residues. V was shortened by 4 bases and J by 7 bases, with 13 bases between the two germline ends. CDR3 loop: CASSLGGRHEAFF. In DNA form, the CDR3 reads TGTGCCAGCAGCCTCGGCGGGCGTCATGAAGCTTTCTTT.

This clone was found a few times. The CDR3 sequence is CASSRDKSNTF. The CDR3 nucleotides read TGTGCCAGCAGCCGGGACAAAAGTAACACCTTC. This sequence joins TRBV5-6 and TRBJ1-2; maybe TRBD1 (6 bases). The CDR3 has 11 amino acids. The germline V gene encodes CDR1 SGHDT and CDR2 YYEEEE. V was cut by 4 bases and J by 12 bases, with 13 bases left in between.

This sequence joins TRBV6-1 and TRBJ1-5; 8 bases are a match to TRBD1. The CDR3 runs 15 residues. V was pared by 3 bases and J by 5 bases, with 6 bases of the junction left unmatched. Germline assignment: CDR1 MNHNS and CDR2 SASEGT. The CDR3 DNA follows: TGTGCCAGCAGTGAGTTGACAGGGGTCGATCAGCCCCAGCATTTT. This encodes CASSELTGVDQPQHF.

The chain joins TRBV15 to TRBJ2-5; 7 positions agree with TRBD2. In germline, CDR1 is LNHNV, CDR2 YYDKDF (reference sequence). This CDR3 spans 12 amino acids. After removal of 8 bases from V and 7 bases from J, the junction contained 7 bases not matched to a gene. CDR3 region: CATGWGRGTQYF. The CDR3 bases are TGTGCCACCGGCTGGGGGAGGGGGACCCAGTACTTC.

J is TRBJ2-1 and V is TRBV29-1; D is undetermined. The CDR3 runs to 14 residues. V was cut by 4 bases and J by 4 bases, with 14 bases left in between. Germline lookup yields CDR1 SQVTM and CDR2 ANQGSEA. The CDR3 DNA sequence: TGCAGCGTTGTTCTGGGTCTAGGATACAATGAGCAGTTCTTC. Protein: CSVVLGLGYNEQFF.

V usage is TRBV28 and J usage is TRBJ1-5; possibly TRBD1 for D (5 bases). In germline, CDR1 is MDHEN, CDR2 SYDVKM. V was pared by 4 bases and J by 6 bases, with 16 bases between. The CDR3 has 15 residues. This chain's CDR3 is CASSSTAGRTQPQHF. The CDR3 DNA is TGTGCCAGCAGTTCTACGGCAGGGAGGACTCAGCCCCAGCATTTT.

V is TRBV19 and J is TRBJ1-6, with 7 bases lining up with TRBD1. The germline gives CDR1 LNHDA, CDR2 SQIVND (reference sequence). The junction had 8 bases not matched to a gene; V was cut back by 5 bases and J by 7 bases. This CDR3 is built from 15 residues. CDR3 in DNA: TGTGCCAGTAGTGCCTTTACACAGGGGAATTCACCCCTCCACTTT. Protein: CASSAFTQGNSPLHF.

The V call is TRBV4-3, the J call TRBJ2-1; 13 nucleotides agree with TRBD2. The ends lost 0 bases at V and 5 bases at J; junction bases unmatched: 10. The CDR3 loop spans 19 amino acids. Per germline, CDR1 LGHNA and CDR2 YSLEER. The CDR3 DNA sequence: TGCGCCAGCAGCCAAGATATGTCGACTAGCGGGGGGACCAACAATGAGCAGTTCTTC. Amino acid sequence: CASSQDMSTSGGTNNEQFF.